The next 22 T cell receptor beta chains were all read from a single sample in a study of blood T cell repertoires in COVID-19. The repertoire was sequenced with immunoSEQ multiplex PCR; TCRdb's copy has only in-frame clones and lacks some. Seen here are more than 350,000 clones, over 75% observed once, and the top ten hold around 1%. Sequencing input: PBMCs or T cells enriched from blood (not recorded which). These receptors were obtained from a man in his late teens or twenties who had recovered from COVID-19.

The chain joins TRBV29-1 to TRBJ2-7; TRBD1 matches at 9 bases. Germline trimming cut 4 bases from V and 1 base from J; bases unmatched to any gene: 11. This CDR3 comprises 16 residues. Germline V CDR1 and CDR2: SQVTM, ANQGSEA. As DNA, the CDR3 is TGCAGCGTTGGAGAGATGACAGGGGGATCTTCCTACGAGCAGTACTTC. Translating gives CSVGEMTGGSSYEQYF.

The rearrangement links TRBV7-2 to TRBJ1-1, with D uncertain. There are 14 residues in the CDR3. V was cut by 2 bases and J by 6 bases, with 13 bases left in between. Germline CDR1 reads SGHTA; CDR2 reads FQGNSA. This CDR3 is CASSLPRLQSEAFF. CDR3 DNA sequence: TGTGCCAGCAGCTTACCCAGGCTCCAATCTGAAGCTTTCTTT. Together with reference TRBV7-2 and TRBJ1-1, the CDR3 gives the full variable domain: GAGVSQSPSNKVTEKGKDVELRCDPISGHTALYWYRQSLGQGLEFLIYFQGNSAPDKSGLPSDRFSAERTGGSVSTLTIQRTQQEDSAVYLCASSLPRLQSEAFFGQGTRLTVV.

This rearrangement joins TRBV27 to TRBJ1-1; D unclear. The CDR3 contains 13 residues. Between the trimmed V and J ends, which lost 3 bases and 6 bases, there was a span of 11 bases. Germline CDR1 is MNHEY and CDR2 is SMNVEV (reference sequence). The CDR3 region is CASSFNGVSEAFF. CDR3 DNA sequence: TGTGCCAGCAGTTTTAACGGGGTCTCTGAAGCTTTCTTT.

A single count supports this clone. This rearrangement joins TRBV25-1 to TRBJ1-2; the match to TRBD1 covers 9 bases. The CDR3 is made up of 14 amino acids. The J segment lost 4 bases and the V segment lost 3 bases, leaving 3 bases of the junction unmatched. The germline V gene encodes CDR1 MGHDK and CDR2 SYGVNS. CDR3 in amino acids: CASSETGQGYGYTF. The DNA of the CDR3 is TGTGCCAGCAGTGAGACGGGACAGGGCTATGGCTACACCTTC.

The chain is built from TRBV5-5 and TRBJ2-1; TRBD2 aligns across 8 bases. The CDR3 consists of 15 residues. J lost 4 bases, V lost 0 bases, and 3 bases had no gene match. CDR1 is SGHKS and CDR2 is YYEKEE in the germline V gene (reference sequence). The CDR3 DNA is TGTGCCAGCAGCTTGGCGGGACTAGGGTACAATGAGCAGTTCTTC. Residues: CASSLAGLGYNEQFF. The whole variable domain, filled in from reference TRBV5-5 and TRBJ2-1, reads DAGVTQSPTHLIKTRGQQVTLRCSPISGHKSVSWYQQVLGQGPQFIFQYYEKEERGRGNFPDRFSARQFPNYSSELNVNALLLGDSALYLCASSLAGLGYNEQFFGPGTRLTVL.

V and J are TRBV15 and TRBJ2-7; 8 nucleotides align to TRBD1. CDR1 and CDR2 (germline): LNHNV, YYDKDF (reference sequence). The CDR3 is 15 amino acids. V lost 3 bases, J lost 0 bases, and 4 bases stayed unmatched. The CDR3 DNA reads TGTGCCACCAGCAGTCGACAGGGGACCTCCTACGAGCAGTACTTC. Amino acids: CATSSRQGTSYEQYF.

V is TRBV15 and J is TRBJ2-6; maybe TRBD1 (6 bases). V was cut by 3 bases and J by 2 bases, with 14 bases left in between. The CDR3 consists of 17 residues. The germline V gene has CDR1 LNHNV and CDR2 YYDKDF (reference sequence). CDR3 DNA sequence: TGTGCCACCAGCAGCCGGGACATGTTAGCTGGGGCCAACGTCCTGACTTTC. Its protein is CATSSRDMLAGANVLTF.

In its sample, this clone was seen once. Germline and junction disagree at one end, which may indicate a read error. The J gene is TRBJ1-1, the V gene TRBV5-5, with 7 bases that match TRBD1. CDR1 and CDR2 from the germline V gene are SGHKS and YYEKEE (reference sequence). The CDR3 runs to 15 residues. CDR3 loop: CASSLMPDRNAEAFF. DNA for the CDR3: TGTGCCAGCAGCTTGATGCCGGACAGGAACGCTGAAGCTTTCTTT.

The V call is TRBV9, the J call TRBJ2-7; TRBD2 matches 8 bases. The CDR3 contains 15 residues. With V trimmed by 0 bases and J by 1 base, 3 bases remained unmatched. Germline V gives CDR1 SGDLS, CDR2 YYNGEE. The CDR3 is CASSVGSGGSYEQYF. CDR3 nucleotide sequence: TGTGCCAGCAGCGTAGGAAGCGGGGGATCCTACGAGCAGTACTTC.

This clone showed up just a few times. The chain recombines TRBV5-1 with TRBJ2-2; 7 bases are a match to TRBD2. This CDR3 is built from 16 residues. Trimming at V came to 4 bases and at J to 4 bases, leaving 10 bases not matched to a gene. Germline-derived CDR1 and CDR2 are SGHRS and YFSETQ. The CDR3 DNA reads as TGCGCCAGCAGCCTTAGCGGGTACACGGGCACCGGGGAGCTGTTTTTT. Translated: CASSLSGYTGTGELFF. The whole variable domain, filled in from reference TRBV5-1 and TRBJ2-2, reads KAGVTQTPRYLIKTRGQQVTLSCSPISGHRSVSWYQQTPGQGLQFLFEYFSETQRNKGNFPGRFSGRQFSNSRSEMNVSTLELGDSALYLCASSLSGYTGTGELFFGEGSRLTVL.

This chain links TRBV30 with TRBJ2-1, with TRBD1 matching over 8 bases. The CDR3 sequence is 14 residues long. The J segment lost 5 bases and the V segment lost 3 bases, leaving 6 bases of the junction unmatched. Per the germline V gene, CDR1 is GTSNPN and CDR2 is SVGIG (reference sequence). CDR3 DNA: TGTGCCTGGAGCGTAGGACAGGGTCACAATGAGCAGTTCTTC. Protein sequence: CAWSVGQGHNEQFF. The whole variable domain, filled in from reference TRBV30 and TRBJ2-1, reads SQTIHQWPATLVQPVGSPLSLECTVEGTSNPNLYWYRQAAGRGLQLLFYSVGIGQISSEVPQNLSASRPQDRQFILSSKKLLLSDSGFYLCAWSVGQGHNEQFFGPGTRLTVL.

Details on this clone: This specimen includes other DNA sequences encoding the same CDR3. This chain uses TRBV7-2 with TRBJ1-2; D might be TRBD1 (5 bases). Germline V gives CDR1 SGHTA, CDR2 FQGNSA. CDR3 length: 13 residues. V was cut by 1 base and J by 4 bases, with 7 bases left in between. CDR3 sequence (DNA): TGTGCCAGCAGCTTAGGGCAGGGCTATGGCTACACCTTC. Encoded protein: CASSLGQGYGYTF.

The chain combines TRBV4-2 with TRBJ1-2; D is unclear. The V end was cut by 0 bases, the J end by 5 bases, with 10 bases between. The CDR3 covers 14 residues. Per the germline V gene, CDR1 is LGHNA and CDR2 is YNFKEQ. This CDR3 is CASSQDLAAYGYTF. The CDR3, as DNA: TGTGCCAGCAGCCAAGATTTGGCTGCTTATGGCTACACCTTC.

This clone was seen only once. The V and J genes are TRBV19 and TRBJ2-7; tentatively, D is TRBD2 (5 bases). Germline assignment: CDR1 LNHDA and CDR2 SQIVND (reference sequence). Trimming pared 5 bases from V and 4 bases from J, leaving 21 bases between. The CDR3 sequence is 16 residues long. CDR3 in amino acids: CASSQRTASEAYEQYF. CDR3 coding DNA: TGTGCCAGTAGTCAAAGGACGGCCTCGGAGGCTTACGAGCAGTACTTC.

Only one count was recorded for this clone. V gene TRBV3-1 (or the pseudogene TRBV3-2) combines with J gene TRBJ1-4; 7 bases match TRBD1. Germline lookup yields CDR1 LGHDT and CDR2 YNNKEL (reference sequence). This CDR3 has 15 residues. After removal of 0 bases from V and 8 bases from J, the junction contained 6 bases not matched to a gene. The CDR3 sequence is CASSQDWGRGEKLFF. CDR3 nucleotides: TGTGCCAGCAGCCAAGATTGGGGCAGGGGGGAAAAACTGTTTTTT.

V gene TRBV6-1 combines with J gene TRBJ1-3; D possibly corresponds to TRBD1 (5 bases). V was pared by 1 base and J by 6 bases, with 7 bases between. The germline V gene has CDR1 MNHNS and CDR2 SASEGT. The CDR3 has 13 amino acids. In DNA, the CDR3 is TGTGCCAGCAGTGAAGGGGGGGAAAACACCATATATTTT. Protein sequence: CASSEGGENTIYF.

The genes are TRBV2 and TRBJ2-3; 10 bases fit TRBD2. The CDR3 is 15 amino acids. Germline values: CDR1 SNHLY, CDR2 FYNNEI. The V gene end was trimmed by 4 bases and the J gene end by 4 bases; junction bases not matched to a gene: 5. In nucleotides, the CDR3 is TGTGCCAGCAGTGGGCCAGCGGGGGGGGCAGATACGCAGTATTTT. This translates into CASSGPAGGADTQYF.

The CDR3 protein is CASSRQARSGANVLTF. The CDR3, as DNA: TGTGCCAGTAGCCGACAGGCCCGCTCTGGGGCCAACGTCCTGACTTTC. The rearrangement joins TRBV19 to TRBJ2-6; weak D call: TRBD1 (6 bases). The CDR3 is 16 residues long. V was cut by 6 bases and J by 0 bases, with 12 bases left in between. Germline V gene lookup returns CDR1 LNHDA and CDR2 SQIVND (reference sequence).

The chain has TRBV10-3 and TRBJ1-4; TRBD1 matches at 8 bases. Germline loops: CDR1 ENHRY, CDR2 SYGVKD. There are 17 residues in the CDR3. V lost 2 bases, J lost 0 bases, and 5 bases stayed unmatched. This chain's CDR3 is CAISEGTGTATNEKLFF. The CDR3, as DNA: TGTGCCATCAGTGAGGGGACAGGAACGGCAACTAATGAAAAACTGTTTTTT.

The J gene is TRBJ1-1, the V gene TRBV29-1, with no clear D. Trimming took off 4 bases at V and 0 bases at J, with 6 bases between the two ends. The CDR3 is 12 residues long. Germline-derived CDR1 and CDR2 are SQVTM and ANQGSEA. CDR3 DNA sequence: TGCAGCGTTGCGAGCGTGAACACTGAAGCTTTCTTT. This sequence encodes CSVASVNTEAFF. The full variable domain, rest sourced from reference TRBV29-1 and TRBJ1-1, is SAVISQKPSRDICQRGTSLTIQCQVDSQVTMMFWYRQQPGQSLTLIATANQGSEATYESGFVIDKFPISRPNLTFSTLTVSNMSPEDSSIYLCSVASVNTEAFFGQGTRLTVV.

V gene TRBV6-5 combines with J gene TRBJ1-5; possibly TRBD1 for D (6 bases). Trimming removed 7 bases from V and 0 bases from J, with 13 bases in between. This CDR3 spans 15 amino acids. The germline V gene encodes CDR1 MNHEY and CDR2 SVGAGI. CDR3: CASKLGQPSNQPQHF. CDR3 nucleotides: TGTGCCAGCAAGCTCGGACAGCCTAGCAATCAGCCCCAGCATTTT.

V gene TRBV5-4 combines with J gene TRBJ2-1; the match to TRBD2 covers 10 bases. The V gene's germline CDR1 is SGHNT and CDR2 YYREEE (reference sequence). V trimming: 6 bases; J trimming: 8 bases; junction bases outside the gene matches: 8. The CDR3 is 14 amino acids. The CDR3 here is CASNPSGSFDEQFF. The CDR3 DNA reads as TGTGCCAGCAATCCTAGCGGGAGTTTCGATGAGCAGTTCTTC.